The 11 T cell receptor beta chains in this list originate from one sample, sequenced in a study of T cell clonality in common variable immunodeficiency. TCRdb's copy holds only in-frame clones and misses some; the assay was immunoSEQ multiplex PCR. This sample shows 30,000 to 40,000 clones and no singletons; approximately 9.8% rests with the ten largest. Specimen: peripheral blood mononuclear cells. These receptors were taken from a person aged 18-69 years in good health.

Ten or more counts support this clone. With the read ending 3 residues before the CDR3 end, the germline J gene is used to fill in that end. The J gene is TRBJ1-1, the V gene TRBV7-9; D not certain. Trimming took 3 bases from V and 3 from J, leaving 11 bases between them. Germline V lookup: CDR1 SEHNR, CDR2 FQNEAQ (reference sequence). The CDR3 is 14 residues long. The part of the CDR3 DNA that was read is TGTGCCAGCAGCTTTATTGTTACGGACACTGAA. Protein sequence: CASSFIVTDTE. The full CDR3 reads CASSFIVTDTEAFF.

About this clone itself: The read terminates 3 residues before the CDR3 end, so the remaining end is supplied by the germline J gene. The chain recombines TRBV20-1 with TRBJ2-3; 10 bases agree with TRBD1. The V gene end was trimmed by 6 bases and the J gene end by 2 bases; junction bases not matched to a gene: 5. The CDR3 loop spans 14 amino acids. Germline CDR1 reads DFQATT; CDR2 reads SNEGSKA (reference sequence). The CDR3 protein is CSAGRQGATDTQYF. CDR3 DNA, as far as it was read: TGCAGTGCGGGAAGACAGGGGGCCACAGATACG.

This clone occurred many times. The read is 3 residues too short to cover the CDR3 end, so that end is filled in from the germline J gene. This chain uses TRBV7-3 with TRBJ1-2; 8 positions match TRBD1. This CDR3 comprises 14 residues. From germline, CDR1 is SGHTA and CDR2 FQGTGA. The CDR3 loop is CASSLTGTGNGYTF. CDR3 DNA (partial): TGTGCCAGCAGCTTGACCGGGACAGGAAACGGC.

This clone was counted many times. The CDR3 extends 3 residues past the end of the read, so its final part is completed from the germline J gene. The chain employs TRBV30 and TRBJ1-2, with TRBD1 matching 7 bases. Losses at the gene ends were 1 base for V and 4 bases for J; bases not matched to a gene: 6. This CDR3 is built from 14 residues. Per the germline V gene, CDR1 is GTSNPN and CDR2 is SVGIG (reference sequence). CDR3 sequence reads: CAWSGDSRTYGYTF. Incomplete CDR3 DNA: TGTGCCTGGAGTGGGGACAGCCGTACCTATGGC.

This clone was detected many times. The read gets to within 3 residues of the CDR3 end, and the germline J gene fills in the rest. The chain recombines TRBV29-1 with TRBJ1-1; the match to TRBD1 covers 7 bases. Germline V gives CDR1 SQVTM, CDR2 ANQGSEA. V lost 4 bases and J lost 1; bases outside the gene matches: 6. This CDR3 spans 14 amino acids. CDR3 region: CSVGNPGGNTEAFF. The sequenced part of the CDR3 DNA is TGCAGCGTTGGGAACCCAGGGGGGAACACTGAA.

This clone was detected ten times or more. The read finishes 3 residues shy of the CDR3 end, and the germline J gene is used to complete it. V and J are TRBV20-1 and TRBJ2-1; TRBD2 aligns across 11 bases. This CDR3 region has 15 residues. The V and J ends lost 6 bases and 7 bases, in that order; junction bases with no gene match: 11. CDR1 and CDR2 (germline): DFQATT, SNEGSKA (reference sequence). The CDR3 DNA, read in part, is TGCAGTGCCCGGGTCGGTAGCGGGAGGGGGAATGAG. Amino acid sequence: CSARVGSGRGNE. The CDR3 in its entirety is CSARVGSGRGNEQFF.

This clone showed up just a few times. The CDR3 extends 3 residues past the end of the read, so its final part is completed from the germline J gene. V and J are TRBV19 and TRBJ2-4; 12 positions agree with TRBD1. In germline, CDR1 is LNHDA, CDR2 SQIVND (reference sequence). The CDR3 is 14 amino acids. CDR3 protein: CASRQGQGARGQYF. CDR3 bases read: TGTGCCAGTAGACAGGGACAGGGGGCGCGTGGT.

This clone was counted many times. The read halts 3 residues ahead of the CDR3 end, with the missing end drawn from the germline J gene. This chain links TRBV5-1 with TRBJ1-1; D might be TRBD1 (5 bases). The CDR3 runs to 13 residues. V was pared by 2 bases and J by 1 base, with 6 bases between. The germline gives CDR1 SGHRS, CDR2 YFSETQ. CDR3 in amino acids: CASSFGGNTEAFF. CDR3 DNA (partial): TGCGCCAGCAGCTTCGGGGGGAACACTGAA.

This clone was seen at least ten times. The read falls 3 residues short of the CDR3 end, and the missing part is taken from the germline J gene. This chain joins TRBV20-1 and TRBJ2-1, with 7 nucleotides matching TRBD1. From germline, CDR1 is DFQATT and CDR2 SNEGSKA (reference sequence). CDR3 length: 14 amino acids. The ends lost 6 bases at V and 3 bases at J; junction bases unmatched: 8. The CDR3 DNA, read in part, is TGCAGTGCCCCAGGGACAGAGGACTACAATGAG. It yields the protein CSAPGTEDYNE. The whole CDR3 protein is CSAPGTEDYNEQFF.

This clone was picked up many times. The read gets to within 3 residues of the CDR3 end, and the germline J gene fills in the rest. V is TRBV20-1 and J is TRBJ2-4, with 9 bases that match TRBD2. The CDR3 spans 15 residues. CDR1 and CDR2 from the germline V gene are DFQATT and SNEGSKA (reference sequence). The ends lost 1 base at V and 5 bases at J; junction bases unmatched: 6. The CDR3 here is CSARGDSGRENIQYF. Incomplete CDR3 DNA: TGCAGTGCTAGAGGGGATAGCGGGAGAGAAAACATT.

This clone appeared many times. The read is 3 residues too short to cover the CDR3 end, so that end is filled in from the germline J gene. This chain links TRBV20-1 with TRBJ2-3; D gene ambiguous. The germline V gene encodes CDR1 DFQATT and CDR2 SNEGSKA (reference sequence). V shed 4 bases and J shed 1 base, with 6 bases lying between them. The CDR3 runs to 12 residues. Incomplete CDR3 DNA: TGCAGTGCTAATAGGGGCACAGATACG. It yields the protein CSANRGTDT. The CDR3 in its entirety is CSANRGTDTQYF.